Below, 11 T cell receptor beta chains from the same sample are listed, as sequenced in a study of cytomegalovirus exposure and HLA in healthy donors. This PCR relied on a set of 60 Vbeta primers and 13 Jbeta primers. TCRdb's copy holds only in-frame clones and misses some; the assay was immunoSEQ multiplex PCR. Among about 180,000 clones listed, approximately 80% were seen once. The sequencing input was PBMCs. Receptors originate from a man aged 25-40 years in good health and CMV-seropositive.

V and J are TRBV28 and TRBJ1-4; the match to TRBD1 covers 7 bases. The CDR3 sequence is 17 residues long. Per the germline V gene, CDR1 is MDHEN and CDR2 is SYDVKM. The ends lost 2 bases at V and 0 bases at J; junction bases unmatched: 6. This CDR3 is CASSLEGAGPTNEKLFF. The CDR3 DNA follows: TGTGCCAGCAGTTTAGAGGGGGCCGGACCAACTAATGAAAAACTGTTTTTT.

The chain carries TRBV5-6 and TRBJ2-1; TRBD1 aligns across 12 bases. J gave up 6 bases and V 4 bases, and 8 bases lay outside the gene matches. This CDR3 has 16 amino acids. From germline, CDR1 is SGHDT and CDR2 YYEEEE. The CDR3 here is CASSRGTGGRFNEQFF. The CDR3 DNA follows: TGTGCCAGCAGCCGGGGGACAGGGGGCCGCTTCAATGAGCAGTTCTTC. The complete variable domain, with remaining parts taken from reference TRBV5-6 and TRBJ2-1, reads DAGVTQSPTHLIKTRGQQVTLRCSPKSGHDTVSWYQQALGQGPQFIFQYYEEEERQRGNFPDRFSGHQFPNYSSELNVNALLLGDSALYLCASSRGTGGRFNEQFFGPGTRLTVL.

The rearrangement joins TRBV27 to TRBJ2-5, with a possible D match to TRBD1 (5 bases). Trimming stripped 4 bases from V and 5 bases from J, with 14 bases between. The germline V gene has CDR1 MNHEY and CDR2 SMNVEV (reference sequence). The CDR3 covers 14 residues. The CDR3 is CASSSPSKGETQYF. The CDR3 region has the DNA TGTGCCAGCAGTTCCCCCTCAAAGGGGGAGACCCAGTACTTC.

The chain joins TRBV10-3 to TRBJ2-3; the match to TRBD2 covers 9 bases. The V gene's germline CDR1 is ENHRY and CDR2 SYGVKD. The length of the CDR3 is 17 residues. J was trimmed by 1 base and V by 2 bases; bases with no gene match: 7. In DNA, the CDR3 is TGTGCCATCAGTGAGCCGGTGACTAGCGGACGCACAGATACGCAGTATTTT. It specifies CAISEPVTSGRTDTQYF.

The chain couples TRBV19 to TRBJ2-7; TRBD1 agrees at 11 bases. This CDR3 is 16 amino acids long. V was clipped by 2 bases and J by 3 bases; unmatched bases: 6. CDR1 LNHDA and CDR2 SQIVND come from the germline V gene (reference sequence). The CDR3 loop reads CASSIRDRGSLYEQYF. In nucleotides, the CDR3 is TGTGCCAGTAGTATACGGGACAGGGGGAGTCTCTACGAGCAGTACTTC. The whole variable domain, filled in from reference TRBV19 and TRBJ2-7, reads DGGITQSPKYLFRKEGQNVTLSCEQNLNHDAMYWYRQDPGQGLRLIYYSQIVNDFQKGDIAEGYSVSREKKESFPLTVTSAQKNPTAFYLCASSIRDRGSLYEQYFGPGTRLTVT.

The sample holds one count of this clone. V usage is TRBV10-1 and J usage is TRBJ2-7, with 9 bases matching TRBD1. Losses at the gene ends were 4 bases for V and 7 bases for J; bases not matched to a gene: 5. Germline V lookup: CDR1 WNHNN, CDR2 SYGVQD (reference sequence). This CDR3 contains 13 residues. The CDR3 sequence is CASSVTGGAEQYF. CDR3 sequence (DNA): TGCGCCAGCAGTGTCACAGGGGGCGCGGAGCAGTACTTC.

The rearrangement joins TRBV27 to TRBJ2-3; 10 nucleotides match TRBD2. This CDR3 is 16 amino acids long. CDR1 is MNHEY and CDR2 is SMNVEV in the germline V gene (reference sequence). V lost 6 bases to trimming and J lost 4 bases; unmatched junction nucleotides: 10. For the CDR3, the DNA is TGTGCCAGCAGCTGGGGACTAGCGATAAACGCAGATACGCAGTATTTT. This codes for CASSWGLAINADTQYF.

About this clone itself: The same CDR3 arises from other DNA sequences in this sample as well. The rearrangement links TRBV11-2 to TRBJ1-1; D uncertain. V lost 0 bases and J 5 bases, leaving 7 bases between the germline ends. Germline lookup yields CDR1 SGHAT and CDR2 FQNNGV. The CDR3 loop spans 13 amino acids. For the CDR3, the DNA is TGTGCCAGCAGCTTAGAAGCGGGGACTGAAGCTTTCTTT. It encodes CASSLEAGTEAFF.

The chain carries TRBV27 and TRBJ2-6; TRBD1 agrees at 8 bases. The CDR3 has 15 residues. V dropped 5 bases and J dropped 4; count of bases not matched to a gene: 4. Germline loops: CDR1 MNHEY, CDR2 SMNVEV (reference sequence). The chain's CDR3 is CASSPRDRGANVLTF. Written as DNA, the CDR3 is TGTGCCAGCAGTCCCAGGGACAGGGGGGCCAACGTCCTGACTTTC. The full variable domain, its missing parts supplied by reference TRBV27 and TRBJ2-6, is EAQVTQNPRYLITVTGKKLTVTCSQNMNHEYMSWYRQDPGLGLRQIYYSMNVEVTDKGDVPEGYKVSRKEKRNFPLILESPSPNQTSLYFCASSPRDRGANVLTFGAGSRLTVL.

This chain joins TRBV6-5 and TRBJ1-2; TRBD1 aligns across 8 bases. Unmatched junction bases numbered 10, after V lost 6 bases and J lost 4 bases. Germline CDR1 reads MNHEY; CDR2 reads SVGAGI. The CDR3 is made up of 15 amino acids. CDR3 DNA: TGTGCCAGCAGGCCCCTGGGGGACAGGACCTATGGCTACACCTTC. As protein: CASRPLGDRTYGYTF.

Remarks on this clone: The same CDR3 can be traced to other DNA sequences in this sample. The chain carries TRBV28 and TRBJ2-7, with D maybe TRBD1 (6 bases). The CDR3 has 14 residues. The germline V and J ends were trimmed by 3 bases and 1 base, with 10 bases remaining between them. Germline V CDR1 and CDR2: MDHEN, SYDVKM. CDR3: CASSLGQGSYEQYF. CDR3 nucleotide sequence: TGTGCCAGCAGTTTGGGGCAGGGGTCCTACGAGCAGTACTTC.